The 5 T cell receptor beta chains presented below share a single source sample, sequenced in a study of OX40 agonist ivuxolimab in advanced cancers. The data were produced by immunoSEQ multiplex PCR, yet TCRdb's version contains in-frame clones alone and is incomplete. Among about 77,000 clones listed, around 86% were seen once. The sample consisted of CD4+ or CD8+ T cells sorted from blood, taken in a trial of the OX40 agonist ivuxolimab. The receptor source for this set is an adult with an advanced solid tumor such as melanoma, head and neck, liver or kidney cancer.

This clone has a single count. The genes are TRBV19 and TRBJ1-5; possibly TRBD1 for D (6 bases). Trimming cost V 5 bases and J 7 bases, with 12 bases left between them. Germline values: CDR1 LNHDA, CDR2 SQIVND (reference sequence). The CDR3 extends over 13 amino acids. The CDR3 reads CASSGNRVQPQHF. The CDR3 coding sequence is TGTGCCAGTAGTGGGAACAGGGTCCAGCCCCAGCATTTT.

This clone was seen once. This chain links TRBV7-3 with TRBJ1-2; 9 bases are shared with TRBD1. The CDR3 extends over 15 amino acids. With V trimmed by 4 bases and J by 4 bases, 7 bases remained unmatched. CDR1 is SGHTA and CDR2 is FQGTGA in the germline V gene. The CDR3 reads CASSSRGQGSYGYTF. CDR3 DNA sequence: TGTGCCAGCAGCTCTAGGGGACAGGGAAGCTATGGCTACACCTTC.

The CDR3 sequence is CAISRGGGELFF. The CDR3 coding sequence is TGTGCCATCAGCCGAGGGGGCGGGGAGCTGTTTTTT. The chain couples TRBV10-3 to TRBJ2-2, with D tentatively TRBD1 (6 bases). Per the germline V gene, CDR1 is ENHRY and CDR2 is SYGVKD. Trimming left V 6 bases short and J 7 bases short, with 9 bases between. CDR3 size: 12 residues.

The CDR3 coding sequence is TGTGCCAGCAGCAAGCTCCTGAACACCGGGGAGCTGTTTTTT. Translated: CASSKLLNTGELFF. This rearrangement joins TRBV7-2 to TRBJ2-2; D is undetermined. V gave up 5 bases and J gave up 1 base, with 8 bases separating them. Looked up from germline, CDR1 is SGHTA and CDR2 is FQGNSA. The CDR3 is 14 amino acids.

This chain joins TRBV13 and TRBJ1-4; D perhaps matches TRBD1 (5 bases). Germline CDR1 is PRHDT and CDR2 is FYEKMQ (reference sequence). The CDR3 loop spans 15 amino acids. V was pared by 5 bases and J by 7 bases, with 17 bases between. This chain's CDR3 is CASSALGWQGEKLFF. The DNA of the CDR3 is TGTGCCAGCAGCGCTCTGGGGTGGCAGGGTGAAAAACTGTTTTTT.